This T cell receptor (beta chain) came from a study of shared clonotypes between healthy human individuals. The sample holds one count of this clone. Here immunoSEQ multiplex PCR was the method, and the copy in TCRdb shows in-frame clones only, minus some. The table records some 1,600,000 clones, approximately 98% of them present only once. The specimen sequenced was naive CD4+ T cells sorted from blood. Subset: CD45RA+ positively selected. The TCR sequence derives from a young man in good health.

The DNA of the CDR3 is TGCGCCAGCAGCTTTGACCTAGCGGGAGATACGCAGTATTTT. This sequence encodes CASSFDLAGDTQYF. The rearrangement uses TRBV5-1 and TRBJ2-3; TRBD2 matches 8 bases. The CDR3 contains 14 residues. V lost 2 bases, J lost 5 bases, and 4 bases stayed unmatched. The germline V gene encodes CDR1 SGHRS and CDR2 YFSETQ.